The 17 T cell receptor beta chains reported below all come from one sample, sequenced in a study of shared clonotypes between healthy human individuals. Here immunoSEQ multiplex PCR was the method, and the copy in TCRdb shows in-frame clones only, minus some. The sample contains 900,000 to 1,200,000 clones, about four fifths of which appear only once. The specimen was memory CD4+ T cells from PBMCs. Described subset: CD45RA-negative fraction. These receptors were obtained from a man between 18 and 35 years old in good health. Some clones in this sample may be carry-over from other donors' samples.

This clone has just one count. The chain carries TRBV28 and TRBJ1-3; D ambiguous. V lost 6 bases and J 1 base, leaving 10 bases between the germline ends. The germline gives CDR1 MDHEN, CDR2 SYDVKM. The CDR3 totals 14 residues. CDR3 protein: CASSWVSSGNTIYF. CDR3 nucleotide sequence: TGTGCCAGCAGCTGGGTATCATCTGGAAACACCATATATTTT. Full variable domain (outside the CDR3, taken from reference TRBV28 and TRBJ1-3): DVKVTQSSRYLVKRTGEKVFLECVQDMDHENMFWYRQDPGLGLRLIYFSYDVKMKEKGDIPEGYSVSREKKERFSLILESASTNQTSMYLCASSWVSSGNTIYFGEGSWLTVV.

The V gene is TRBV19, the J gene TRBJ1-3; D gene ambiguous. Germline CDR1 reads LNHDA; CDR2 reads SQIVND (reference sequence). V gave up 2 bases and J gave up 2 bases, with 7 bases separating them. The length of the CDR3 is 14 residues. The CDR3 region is CASSITGAGNTIYF. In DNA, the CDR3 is TGTGCCAGTAGTATAACTGGGGCTGGAAACACCATATATTTT.

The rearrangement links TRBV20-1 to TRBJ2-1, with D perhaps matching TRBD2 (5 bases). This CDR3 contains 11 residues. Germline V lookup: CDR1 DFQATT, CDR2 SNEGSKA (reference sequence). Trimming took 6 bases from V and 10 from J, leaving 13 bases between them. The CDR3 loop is CSADRGSEQFF. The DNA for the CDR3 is TGCAGTGCCGACCGTGGGAGCGAGCAGTTCTTC.

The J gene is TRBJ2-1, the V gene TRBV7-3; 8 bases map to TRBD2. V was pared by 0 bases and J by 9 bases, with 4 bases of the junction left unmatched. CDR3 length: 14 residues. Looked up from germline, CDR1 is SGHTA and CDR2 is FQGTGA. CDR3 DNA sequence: TGTGCCAGCAGCTTAACCAATAGCGGGGCTGAGCAGTTCTTC. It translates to CASSLTNSGAEQFF.

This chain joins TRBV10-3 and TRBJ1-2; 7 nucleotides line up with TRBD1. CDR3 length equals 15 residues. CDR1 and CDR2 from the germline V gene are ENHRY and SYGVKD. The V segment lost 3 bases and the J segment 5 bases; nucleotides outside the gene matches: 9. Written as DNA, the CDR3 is TGTGCCATCAGTGACCGACAGGGCCGCGCTTATGGCTACACCTTC. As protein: CAISDRQGRAYGYTF.

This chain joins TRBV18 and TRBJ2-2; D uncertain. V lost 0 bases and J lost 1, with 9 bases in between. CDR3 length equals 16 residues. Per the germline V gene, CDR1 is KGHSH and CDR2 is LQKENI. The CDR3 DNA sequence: TGTGCCAGCTCACCACCGATCGGGTTGAACACCGGGGAGCTGTTTTTT. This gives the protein CASSPPIGLNTGELFF.

CDR3 sequence (DNA): TGCGCCAGCAGCCAACAAAGGGGACAGGGGAGAACAGATACGCAGTATTTT. Translating gives CASSQQRGQGRTDTQYF. The J gene is TRBJ2-3, the V gene TRBV4-1, with TRBD1 matching 10 bases. The CDR3 spans 17 residues. CDR1 MGHRA and CDR2 YSYEKL come from the germline V gene. V was clipped by 2 bases and J by 3 bases; unmatched bases: 8.

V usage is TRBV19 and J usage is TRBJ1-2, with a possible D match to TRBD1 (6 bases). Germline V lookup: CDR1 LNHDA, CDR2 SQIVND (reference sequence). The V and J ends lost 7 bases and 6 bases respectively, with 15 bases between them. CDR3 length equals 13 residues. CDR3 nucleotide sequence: TGTGCCAGTAATGACAGGCGGGCAAATGGCTACACCTTC. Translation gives CASNDRRANGYTF.

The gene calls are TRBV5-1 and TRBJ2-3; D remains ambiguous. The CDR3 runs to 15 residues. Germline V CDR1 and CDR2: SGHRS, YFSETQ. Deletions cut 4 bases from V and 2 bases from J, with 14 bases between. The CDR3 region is CASSRTKDLTDTQYF. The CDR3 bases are TGCGCCAGCAGCCGTACCAAGGACCTCACAGATACGCAGTATTTT.

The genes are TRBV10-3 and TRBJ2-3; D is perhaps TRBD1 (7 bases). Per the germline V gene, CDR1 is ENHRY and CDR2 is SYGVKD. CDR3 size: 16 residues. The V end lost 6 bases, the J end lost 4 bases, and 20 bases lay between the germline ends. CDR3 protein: CAIRAGTDPGSDTQYF. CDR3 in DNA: TGTGCCATCAGGGCGGGGACAGATCCGGGGTCAGATACGCAGTATTTT.

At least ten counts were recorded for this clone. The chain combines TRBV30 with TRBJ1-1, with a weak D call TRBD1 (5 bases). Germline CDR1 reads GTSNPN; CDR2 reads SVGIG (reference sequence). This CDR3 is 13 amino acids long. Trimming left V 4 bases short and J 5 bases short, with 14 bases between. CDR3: CAWKAGRGTEAFF. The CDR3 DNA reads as TGTGCCTGGAAAGCAGGGCGTGGGACTGAAGCTTTCTTT.

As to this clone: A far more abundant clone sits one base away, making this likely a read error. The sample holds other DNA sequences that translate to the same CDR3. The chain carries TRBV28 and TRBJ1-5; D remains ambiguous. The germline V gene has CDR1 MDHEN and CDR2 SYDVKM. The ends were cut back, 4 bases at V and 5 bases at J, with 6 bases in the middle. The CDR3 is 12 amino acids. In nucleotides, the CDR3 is TGTGCCAGCAGTTCTACCGATCAGCCCCAGCATTTT. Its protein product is CASSSTDQPQHF. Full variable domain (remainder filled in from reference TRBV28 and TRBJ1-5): DVKVTQSSRYLVKRTGEKVFLECVQDMDHENMFWYRQDPGLGLRLIYFSYDVKMKEKGDIPEGYSVSREKKERFSLILESASTNQTSMYLCASSSTDQPQHFGDGTRLSIL.

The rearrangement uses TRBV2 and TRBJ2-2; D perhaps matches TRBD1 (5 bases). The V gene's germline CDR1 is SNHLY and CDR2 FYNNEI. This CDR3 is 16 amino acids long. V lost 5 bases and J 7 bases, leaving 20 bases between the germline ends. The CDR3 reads CASSLEGQLGGGELFF. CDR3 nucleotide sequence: TGTGCCAGCAGTTTGGAAGGACAATTGGGCGGCGGGGAGCTGTTTTTT.

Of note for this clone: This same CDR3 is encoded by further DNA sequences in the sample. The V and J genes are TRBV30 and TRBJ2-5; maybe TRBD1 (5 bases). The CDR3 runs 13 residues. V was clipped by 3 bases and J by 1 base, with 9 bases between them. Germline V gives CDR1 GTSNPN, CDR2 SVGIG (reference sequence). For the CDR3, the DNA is TGTGCCTGGAGCGTTAGGGGCCAAGAGACCCAGTACTTC. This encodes CAWSVRGQETQYF.

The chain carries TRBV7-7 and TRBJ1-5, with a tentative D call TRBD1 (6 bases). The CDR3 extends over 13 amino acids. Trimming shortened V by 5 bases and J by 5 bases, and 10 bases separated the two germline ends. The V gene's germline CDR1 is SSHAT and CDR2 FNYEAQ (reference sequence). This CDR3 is CASSLDRYQPQHF. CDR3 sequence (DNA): TGTGCCAGCAGCCTAGACAGGTATCAGCCCCAGCATTTT.

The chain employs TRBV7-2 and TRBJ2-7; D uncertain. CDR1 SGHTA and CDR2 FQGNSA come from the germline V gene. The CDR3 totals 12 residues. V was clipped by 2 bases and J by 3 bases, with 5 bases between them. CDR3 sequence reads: CASSLNFYEQYF. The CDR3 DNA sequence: TGTGCCAGCAGCTTAAATTTCTACGAGCAGTACTTC.

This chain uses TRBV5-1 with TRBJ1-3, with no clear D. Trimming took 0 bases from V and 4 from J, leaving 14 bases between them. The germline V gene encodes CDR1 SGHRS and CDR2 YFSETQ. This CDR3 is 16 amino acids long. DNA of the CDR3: TGCGCCAGCAGCTTGGGTCAGCCCACGGGAGGAAACACCATATATTTT. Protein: CASSLGQPTGGNTIYF. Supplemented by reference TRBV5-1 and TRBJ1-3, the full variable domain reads KAGVTQTPRYLIKTRGQQVTLSCSPISGHRSVSWYQQTPGQGLQFLFEYFSETQRNKGNFPGRFSGRQFSNSRSEMNVSTLELGDSALYLCASSLGQPTGGNTIYFGEGSWLTVV.